This TCR beta chain was sequenced in a study of radiation and T cells in renal cell carcinoma. TCRdb's copy holds only in-frame clones and misses some; the assay was immunoSEQ multiplex PCR. The sample holds around 80,000 clones, around 80% seen once. Deletions cut 0 bases from V and 7 bases from J, with 10 bases between. Germline CDR1 SGHRS, CDR2 YFSETQ. The CDR3 contains 13 residues. A few counts support this clone. Described time point: blood 2 weeks post-SBRT. Treatment: 15 Gy SBRT to primary tumor, nephrectomy 4 weeks later. Serial blood draws occurred at baseline and 2 and 4 weeks post-SBRT. The rearrangement links TRBV5-1 to TRBJ1-1; D gene uncertain. The clonotype comes from a man aged 55 to 69 with renal cell carcinoma. Sequencing used blood, obtained from a patient whose treatment included radiotherapy and nephrectomy. The CDR3 DNA is TGCGCCAGCAGCTTGGATTCGGGCCTTGAAGCTTTCTTT. Protein sequence: CASSLDSGLEAFF.